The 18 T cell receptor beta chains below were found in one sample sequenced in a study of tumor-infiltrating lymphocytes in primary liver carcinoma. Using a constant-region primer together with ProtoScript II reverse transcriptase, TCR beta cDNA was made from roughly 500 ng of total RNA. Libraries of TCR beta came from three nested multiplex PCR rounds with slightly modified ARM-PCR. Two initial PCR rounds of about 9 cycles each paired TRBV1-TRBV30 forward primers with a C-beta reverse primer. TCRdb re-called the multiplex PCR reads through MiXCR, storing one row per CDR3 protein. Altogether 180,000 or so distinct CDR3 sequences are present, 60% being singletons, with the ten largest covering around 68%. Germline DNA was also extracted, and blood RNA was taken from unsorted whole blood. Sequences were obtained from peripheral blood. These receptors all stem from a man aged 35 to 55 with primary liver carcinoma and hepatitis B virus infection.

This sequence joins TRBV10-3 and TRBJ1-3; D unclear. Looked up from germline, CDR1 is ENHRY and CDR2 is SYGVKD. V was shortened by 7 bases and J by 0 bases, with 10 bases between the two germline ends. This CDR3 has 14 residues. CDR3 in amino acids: CAINRQNSGNTIYF. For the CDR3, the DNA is TGTGCCATCAATCGCCAGAACTCTGGAAACACCATATATTTT.

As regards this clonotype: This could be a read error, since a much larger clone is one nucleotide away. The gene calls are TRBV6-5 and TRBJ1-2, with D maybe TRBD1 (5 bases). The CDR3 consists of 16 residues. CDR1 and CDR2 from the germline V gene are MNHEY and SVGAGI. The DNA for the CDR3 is TGTGCCAACAGTTACTCTGGGCAGGGCATTAACTATGGCTACACCTTC. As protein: CANSYSGQGINYGYTF.

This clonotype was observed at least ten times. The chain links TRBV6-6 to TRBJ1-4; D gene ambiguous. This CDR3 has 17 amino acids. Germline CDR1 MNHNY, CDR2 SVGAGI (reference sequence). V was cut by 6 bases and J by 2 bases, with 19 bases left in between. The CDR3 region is CASSRYVLGATNEKLFF. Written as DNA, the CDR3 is TGTGCCAGCAGCCGCTACGTGTTGGGTGCCACTAATGAAAAACTGTTTTTT.

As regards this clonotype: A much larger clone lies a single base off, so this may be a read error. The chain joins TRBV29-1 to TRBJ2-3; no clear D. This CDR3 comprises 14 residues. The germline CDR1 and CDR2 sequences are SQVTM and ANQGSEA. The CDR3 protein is CSVQDGSGTDTRYF. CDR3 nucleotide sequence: TGCAGCGTCCAGGACGGGTCTGGCACAGATACGCGGTATTTT.

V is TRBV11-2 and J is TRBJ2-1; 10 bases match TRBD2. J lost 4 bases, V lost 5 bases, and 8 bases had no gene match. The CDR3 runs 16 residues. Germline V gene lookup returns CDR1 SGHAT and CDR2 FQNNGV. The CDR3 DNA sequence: TGTGCCAGCAGCCTCGGACCAGCGGGGGGGTACAATGAGCAGTTCTTC. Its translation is CASSLGPAGGYNEQFF.

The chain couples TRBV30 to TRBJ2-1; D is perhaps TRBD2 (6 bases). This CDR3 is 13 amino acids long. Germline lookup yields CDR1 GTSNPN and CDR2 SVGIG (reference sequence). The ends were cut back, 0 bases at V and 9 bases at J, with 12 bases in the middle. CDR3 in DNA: TGTGCCTGGAGTGTAGGTTTCGGGGGTGAGCAGTTCTTC. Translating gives CAWSVGFGGEQFF.

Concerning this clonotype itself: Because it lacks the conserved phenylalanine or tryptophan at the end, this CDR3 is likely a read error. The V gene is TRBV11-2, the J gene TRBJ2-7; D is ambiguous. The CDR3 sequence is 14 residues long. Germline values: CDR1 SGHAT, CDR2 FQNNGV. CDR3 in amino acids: CVSSLTDGACEQYI. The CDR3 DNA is TGTGTCAGCAGCTTAACCGACGGAGCCTGCGAGCAGTACATT.

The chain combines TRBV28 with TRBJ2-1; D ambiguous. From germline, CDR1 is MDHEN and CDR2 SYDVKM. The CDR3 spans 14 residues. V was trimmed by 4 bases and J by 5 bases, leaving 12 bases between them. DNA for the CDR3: TGTGCCAGCAGTTCCTCTTTCAATCACAATGAGCAGTTCTTC. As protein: CASSSSFNHNEQFF.

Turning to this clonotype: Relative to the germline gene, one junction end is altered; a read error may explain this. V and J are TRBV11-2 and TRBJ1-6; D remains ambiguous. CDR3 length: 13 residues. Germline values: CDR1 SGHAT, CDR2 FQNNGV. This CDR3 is CASSLYLTGSLRF. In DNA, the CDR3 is TGTGCCAGCAGCTTATATCTGACGGGCTCACTCCGCTTT.

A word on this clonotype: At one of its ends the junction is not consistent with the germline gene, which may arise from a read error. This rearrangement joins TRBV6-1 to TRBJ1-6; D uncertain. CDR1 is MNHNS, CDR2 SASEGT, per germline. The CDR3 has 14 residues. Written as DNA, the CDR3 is TGTGCCAGCAGTGAAGGGGCTCAACCTTCAACCCTCCACTTT. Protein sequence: CASSEGAQPSTLHF.

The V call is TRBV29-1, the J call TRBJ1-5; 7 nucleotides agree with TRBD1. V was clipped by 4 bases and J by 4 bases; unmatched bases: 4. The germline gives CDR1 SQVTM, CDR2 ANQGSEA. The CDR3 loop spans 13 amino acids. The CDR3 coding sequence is TGCAGCGTTGCCGGGACAGCTAATCAGCCCCAGCATTTT. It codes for CSVAGTANQPQHF.

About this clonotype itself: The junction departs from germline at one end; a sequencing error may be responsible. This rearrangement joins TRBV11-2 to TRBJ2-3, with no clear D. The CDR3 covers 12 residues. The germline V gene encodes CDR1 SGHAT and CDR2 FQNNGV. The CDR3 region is CVSTLSRDTQYF. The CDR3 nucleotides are TGTGTCAGCACCCTATCGAGAGATACGCAGTATTTT.

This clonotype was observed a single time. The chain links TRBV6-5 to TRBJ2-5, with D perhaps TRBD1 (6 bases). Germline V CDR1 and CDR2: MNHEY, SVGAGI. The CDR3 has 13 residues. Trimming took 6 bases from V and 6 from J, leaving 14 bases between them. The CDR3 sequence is CASRIGQWKTQYF. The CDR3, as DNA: TGTGCCAGCAGGATAGGACAGTGGAAGACCCAGTACTTC.

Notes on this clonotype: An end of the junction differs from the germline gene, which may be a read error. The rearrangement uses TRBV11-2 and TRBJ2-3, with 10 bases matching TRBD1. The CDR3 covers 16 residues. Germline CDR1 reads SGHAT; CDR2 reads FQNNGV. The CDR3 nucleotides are TGTACCAGCAGCTTATTGGGACAGGGGAAAGCGGATACGCAGTATTTT. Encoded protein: CTSSLLGQGKADTQYF.

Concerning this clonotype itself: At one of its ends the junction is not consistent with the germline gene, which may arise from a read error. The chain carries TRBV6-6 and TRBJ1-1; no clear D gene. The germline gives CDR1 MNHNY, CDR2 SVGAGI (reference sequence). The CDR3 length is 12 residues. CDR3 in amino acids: CASSYVGPEALF. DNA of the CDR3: TGTGCCAGCAGTTACGTCGGCCCTGAAGCTCTCTTT.

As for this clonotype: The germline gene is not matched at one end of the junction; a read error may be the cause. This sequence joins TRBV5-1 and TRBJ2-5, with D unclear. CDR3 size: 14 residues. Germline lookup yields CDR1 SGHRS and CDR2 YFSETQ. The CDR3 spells CASSPTRRGETQHF. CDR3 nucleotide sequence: TGCGCCAGCAGCCCGACGAGGCGCGGAGAGACCCAGCACTTC.

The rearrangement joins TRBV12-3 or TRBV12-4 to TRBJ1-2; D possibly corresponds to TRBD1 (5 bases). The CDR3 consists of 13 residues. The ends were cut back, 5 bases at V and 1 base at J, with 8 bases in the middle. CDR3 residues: CASSPTVNYGYTF. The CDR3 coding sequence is TGTGCCAGCAGTCCGACAGTTAACTATGGCTACACCTTC.

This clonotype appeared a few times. This chain's CDR3 is CASKIGQGNNEQFF. The CDR3, as DNA: TGTGCCAGCAAAATAGGGCAGGGGAACAATGAGCAGTTCTTC. The rearrangement links TRBV6-1 to TRBJ2-1; tentatively, D is TRBD1 (6 bases). Trimming stripped 7 bases from V and 5 bases from J, with 15 bases between. The germline V gene has CDR1 MNHNS and CDR2 SASEGT. This CDR3 has 14 amino acids.